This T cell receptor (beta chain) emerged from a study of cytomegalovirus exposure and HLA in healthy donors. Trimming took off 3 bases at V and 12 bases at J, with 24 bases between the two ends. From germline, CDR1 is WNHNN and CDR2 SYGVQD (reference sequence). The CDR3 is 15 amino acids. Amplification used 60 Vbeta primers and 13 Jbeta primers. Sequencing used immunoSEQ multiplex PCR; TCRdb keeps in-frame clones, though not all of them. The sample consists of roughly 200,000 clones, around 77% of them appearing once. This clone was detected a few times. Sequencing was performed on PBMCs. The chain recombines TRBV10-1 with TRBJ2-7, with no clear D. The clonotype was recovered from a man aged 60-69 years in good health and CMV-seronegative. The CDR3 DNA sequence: TGCGCCAGCAGTGACCCCCGTGGTGAGGCGGAAGGCATGTACTTC. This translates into CASSDPRGEAEGMYF.